This TCR beta chain was observed in a study of OX40 agonist ivuxolimab in advanced cancers. The data were produced by immunoSEQ multiplex PCR, yet TCRdb's version contains in-frame clones alone and is incomplete. The sample contains approximately 77,000 clones, 80% to 95% of which appear only once. The length of the CDR3 is 13 residues. Per germline, CDR1 SGHTA and CDR2 FQGNSA. Deletions cut 0 bases from V and 5 bases from J, with 7 bases between. Points from the study as a whole: Among the lowest peripheral clonal expansion occurred in 0.1-3.0 mg/kg partial responders. More expanded clones were seen, on average, in CD8+ T cells than in CD4+.

Remarks on this clone: Its antigen is currently unknown.

The origin of this receptor is an adult with an advanced solid tumor such as melanoma, head and neck, liver or kidney cancer. The sequencing here drew on CD4+ or CD8+ T cells sorted from blood, taken in a trial of the OX40 agonist ivuxolimab. The chain combines TRBV7-2 with TRBJ1-1; no clear D. The CDR3 DNA reads as TGTGCCAGCAGCTTAGCCCCCAGGACTGAAGCTTTCTTT. This encodes CASSLAPRTEAFF.